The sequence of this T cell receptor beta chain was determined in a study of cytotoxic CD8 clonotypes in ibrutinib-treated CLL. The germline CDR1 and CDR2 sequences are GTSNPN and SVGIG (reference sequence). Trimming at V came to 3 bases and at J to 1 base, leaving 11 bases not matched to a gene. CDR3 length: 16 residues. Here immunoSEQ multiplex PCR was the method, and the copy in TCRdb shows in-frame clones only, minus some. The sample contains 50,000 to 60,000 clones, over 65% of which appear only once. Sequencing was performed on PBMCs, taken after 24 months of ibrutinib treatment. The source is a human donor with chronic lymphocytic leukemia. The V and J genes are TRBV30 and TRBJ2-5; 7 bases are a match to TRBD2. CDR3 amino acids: CAWRGDYAIFQETQYF. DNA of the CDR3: TGTGCCTGGAGGGGGGACTACGCTATATTCCAAGAGACCCAGTACTTC.